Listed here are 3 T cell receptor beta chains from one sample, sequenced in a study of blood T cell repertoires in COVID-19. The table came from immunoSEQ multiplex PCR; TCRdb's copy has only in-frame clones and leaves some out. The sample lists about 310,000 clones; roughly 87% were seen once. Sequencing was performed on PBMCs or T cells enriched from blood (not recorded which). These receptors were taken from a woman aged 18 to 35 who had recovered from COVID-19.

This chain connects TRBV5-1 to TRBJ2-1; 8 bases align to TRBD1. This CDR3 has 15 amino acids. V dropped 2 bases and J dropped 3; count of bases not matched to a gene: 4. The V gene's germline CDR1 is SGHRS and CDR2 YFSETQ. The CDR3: CASSLGTGYYNEQFF. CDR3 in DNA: TGCGCCAGCAGCTTAGGGACAGGCTACTACAATGAGCAGTTCTTC.

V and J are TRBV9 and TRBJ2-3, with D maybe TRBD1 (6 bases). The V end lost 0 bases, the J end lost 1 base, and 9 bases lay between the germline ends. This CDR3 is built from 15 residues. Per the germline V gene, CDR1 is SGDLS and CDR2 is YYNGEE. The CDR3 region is CASSVAGARTDTQYF. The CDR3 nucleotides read TGTGCCAGCAGCGTAGCAGGGGCCCGCACAGATACGCAGTATTTT. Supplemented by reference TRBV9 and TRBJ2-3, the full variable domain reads DSGVTQTPKHLITATGQRVTLRCSPRSGDLSVYWYQQSLDQGLQFLIQYYNGEERAKGNILERFSAQQFPDLHSELNLSSLELGDSALYFCASSVAGARTDTQYFGPGTRLTVL.

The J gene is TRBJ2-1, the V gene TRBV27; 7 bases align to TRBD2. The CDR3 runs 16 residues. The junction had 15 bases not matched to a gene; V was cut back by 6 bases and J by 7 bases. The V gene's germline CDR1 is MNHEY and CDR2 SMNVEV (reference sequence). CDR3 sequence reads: CASSKGYGGRTNEQFF. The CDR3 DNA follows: TGTGCCAGCAGCAAAGGTTATGGCGGGAGAACGAATGAGCAGTTCTTC.